This T cell receptor (beta chain) was documented in a study of patients and donors after allogeneic stem cell transplantation. This clonotype was recorded at least ten times. TCRdb reprocessed the RT-PCR reads with MiXCR, giving one entry per CDR3 protein. The sample consists of hundreds of thousands of distinct CDR3 sequences, 16% of them appearing once. The trim removed 3 bases at V and 8 bases at J, leaving 6 bases unmatched. CDR3 length: 13 amino acids. Per the germline V gene, CDR1 is DFQATT and CDR2 is SNEGSKA (reference sequence). Sequencing used blood, either unsorted or a sorted T cell fraction (not recorded which). V and J are TRBV20-1 and TRBJ2-1, with TRBD1 matching over 8 bases. This TCR derives from a human donor who was either an allogeneic HSCT recipient or a stem cell or donor lymphocyte infusion donor (not recorded which). It is not recorded whose cells these are; they may come from a transplant donor. This chain's CDR3 is CSARGQEKHEQFF. CDR3 DNA: TGCAGTGCTAGGGGACAGGAAAAGCATGAGCAGTTCTTC.